Here is one T cell receptor (beta chain) with its context. The treatment here: about 20 received Ad26.COV2.S at low or high dose, single or two shots; about 5 received placebo; per-sample allocation not given. Sampling took place 63 days after the first vaccine or placebo injection. The data were taken from a study of Ad26.COV2.S vaccination and SARS-CoV-2 variants. Clones were sequenced by immunoSEQ multiplex PCR, and TCRdb holds only the in-frame ones, with some missing. This sample yields some 400,000 clones, of which about 91% are seen a single time; approximately 1.9% belongs to the top ten. The sequence was collected from a person aged 18-65 years who received the Ad26.COV2.S COVID-19 vaccine or a placebo. Here the sequenced sample was peripheral blood, taken in a trial of Ad26.COV2.S vaccine versus placebo.

This CDR3 is CASSRRPTGGLGEKLFF. In DNA form, the CDR3 reads TGTGCCAGCAGTCGACGACCCACAGGGGGCCTAGGTGAAAAACTGTTTTTT. V gene TRBV6-6 combines with J gene TRBJ1-4; 9 bases fit TRBD1. The germline V gene encodes CDR1 MNHNY and CDR2 SVGAGI (reference sequence). The CDR3 runs 17 residues. Losses at the gene ends were 5 bases for V and 7 bases for J; bases not matched to a gene: 14.